This record concerns one TCR beta chain sequence. The data are from a study of blood T cells in healthy people across ages. Germline V gives CDR1 KGHSH, CDR2 LQKENI. The CDR3 loop spans 14 amino acids. Then a second PCR, running roughly 7 to 11 cycles, was carried out with a sample-barcoded 5' primer and a J-beta primer mix. TCRdb recomputed calls from the 5' RACE reads with MiXCR, one row per CDR3 protein. The data hold 700,000 to 1,000,000 distinct CDR3 sequences, with around 43% observed a single time. The TCR comes from a man aged 60-69 years in good health. The genes are TRBV18 and TRBJ2-5; 8 nucleotides match TRBD1. The J call is doubtful: the DNA matches TRBJ2-7 better. The sample was blood. The CDR3 region has the DNA TGTGCCAGCTCACCGGACAGGGCCAACTACGAGCAGTACTTC. Protein sequence: CASSPDRANYEQYF.